A single sample gave rise to the 25 T cell receptor beta chains below, sequenced in a study of blood T cells in healthy people across ages. Sample-barcoded 5' priming and a J-beta primer mix drove a second PCR of about 6 to 12 cycles. TCRdb independently ran MiXCR on the 5' RACE reads; one entry per CDR3 protein. The table shows roughly 700,000 distinct CDR3 sequences, with approximately 31% occurring only once. Sequencing was done on a sample of blood. The source is a woman older than 75 in good health.

This clonotype turned up a few times. V is TRBV5-1 and J is TRBJ2-1; TRBD2 aligns across 11 bases. The germline V gene has CDR1 SGHRS and CDR2 YFSETQ. The CDR3 contains 16 residues. V dropped 0 bases and J dropped 6; count of bases not matched to a gene: 5. The CDR3 sequence: CASSLAPSGGSNEQFF. The CDR3 region has the DNA TGCGCCAGCAGCTTGGCCCCTAGCGGGGGGTCCAATGAGCAGTTCTTC.

This clonotype was counted between two and nine times. The DNA of the CDR3 is TGTGCCAGCAGCAAGGGACAGTCCCAAGAGACCCAGTACTTC. Translated, it gives CASSKGQSQETQYF. V gene TRBV7-2 combines with J gene TRBJ2-5; 7 nucleotides align to TRBD1. The CDR3 has 14 residues. The germline V gene encodes CDR1 SGHTA and CDR2 FQGNSA. V lost 5 bases and J lost 1; bases outside the gene matches: 4.

Turning to this clonotype: A much bigger clone sits one base away, suggesting this may be a read error. The chain combines TRBV4-3 with TRBJ2-7, with D possibly matching TRBD2 (5 bases). The DNA end is a closer match to TRBJ2-5, so the J assignment may be wrong. Germline lookup yields CDR1 LGHNA and CDR2 YSLEER. This CDR3 spans 14 amino acids. CDR3: CASSQDLGGGTQYF. CDR3 nucleotides: TGCGCCAGCAGCCAAGATCTAGGTGGAGGGACCCAGTACTTC.

Notes on this clonotype: A read error may produce the germline difference seen at one junction end. The chain links TRBV12-3 or TRBV12-4 to TRBJ1-6; 11 nucleotides align to TRBD1. The CDR3 extends over 14 amino acids. CDR3 loop: CAGRTGGNNSPLHF. In DNA form, the CDR3 reads TGTGCCGGCAGGACAGGGGGCAATAATTCACCCCTCCACTTT.

This clonotype was counted ten times or more. The chain couples TRBV4-2 to TRBJ1-2; 7 bases are a match to TRBD1. Germline V gene data show CDR1 as LGHNA and CDR2 as YNFKEQ. Trimming at V came to 1 base and at J to 4 bases, leaving 6 bases not matched to a gene. The CDR3 is 15 residues long. CDR3 sequence: CASSQGTGTAYGYTF. CDR3 DNA: TGTGCCAGCAGCCAAGGCACCGGGACAGCCTATGGCTACACCTTC.

This chain's CDR3 is CASSLSRAMNTEAFF. The DNA of the CDR3 is TGTGCCAGCAGCTTATCCAGGGCCATGAACACTGAAGCTTTCTTT. This chain links TRBV7-3 with TRBJ1-1, with D tentatively TRBD1 (5 bases). Germline V lookup: CDR1 SGHTA, CDR2 FQGTGA. Trimming took off 2 bases at V and 0 bases at J, with 10 bases between the two ends. CDR3 length equals 15 residues.

This clonotype showed up many times. The chain combines TRBV23-1 with TRBJ2-7; 7 bases match TRBD1. TRBV23-1 is marked as an open reading frame, function uncertain. CDR3 size: 12 residues. Trimming took 6 bases from V and 2 from J; bases not matched to a gene: 1. CDR3 DNA sequence: TGCGCCAGCAGAGGGACAGCCTACGAGCAGTACTTC. Translation: CASRGTAYEQYF.

This clonotype was detected ten times or more. The chain carries TRBV9 and TRBJ2-1; possibly TRBD1 for D (6 bases). V was clipped by 0 bases and J by 8 bases, with 15 bases between them. The CDR3 is 15 residues long. Germline V lookup: CDR1 SGDLS, CDR2 YYNGEE. The CDR3 nucleotides read TGTGCCAGCAGCGTAGGCCAGGGGAGTGGGGATGAGCAGTTCTTC. Amino acids: CASSVGQGSGDEQFF.

This clonotype has more than one count but fewer than ten. J is TRBJ1-1 and V is TRBV21-1; the table's D call, TRBD1, has no DNA check behind it. TRBV21-1 is a listed pseudogene. The CDR3 spans 12 residues. The CDR3 reads CASSAGDTEAFF. The DNA for the CDR3 is TGTGCCAGCAGCGCAGGGGACACTGAAGCTTTCTTT.

This clonotype was counted a few times. V and J are TRBV6-2 or TRBV6-3 and TRBJ1-1; a possible D gene is TRBD1 (5 bases). The CDR3 loop spans 14 amino acids. The germline V gene encodes CDR1 MNHEY and CDR2 SVGEGT. Trimming left V 6 bases short and J 7 bases short, with 18 bases between. CDR3 loop: CASRLGVAQGEAFF. DNA of the CDR3: TGTGCCAGCAGATTAGGGGTGGCACAAGGTGAAGCTTTCTTT.

The sample holds a few counts of this clonotype. The rearrangement links TRBV7-9 to TRBJ2-1; TRBD2 matches 14 bases. V shed 2 bases and J 3 bases; nucleotides not matched to a gene: 12. CDR3 length equals 20 residues. Germline-derived CDR1 and CDR2 are SEHNR and FQNEAQ (reference sequence). CDR3 sequence: CASSLLLGTSGGGIYNEQFF. DNA of the CDR3: TGTGCCAGCAGCTTATTACTCGGGACTAGCGGGGGAGGGATCTACAATGAGCAGTTCTTC. Complete variable domain (other parts from reference TRBV7-9 and TRBJ2-1): DTGVSQNPRHKITKRGQNVTFRCDPISEHNRLYWYRQTLGQGPEFLTYFQNEAQLEKSRLLSDRFSAERPKGSFSTLEIQRTEQGDSAMYLCASSLLLGTSGGGIYNEQFFGPGTRLTVL.

This chain's CDR3 is CASSSFLSDEAFF. The CDR3 nucleotides read TGCGCCAGCAGCTCCTTTTTATCGGATGAAGCTTTCTTT. The V gene is TRBV5-1, the J gene TRBJ1-1, with D unclear. With 3 bases removed from V and 7 bases from J, the gap between germline ends came to 13 bases. The CDR3 contains 13 residues. CDR1 and CDR2 from the germline V gene are SGHRS and YFSETQ.

Turning to this clonotype: Sequence at one end of the junction differs from germline and may be a read error. The chain couples TRBV20-1 to TRBJ2-7; no clear D gene. The CDR3 has 15 amino acids. The germline gives CDR1 DFQATT, CDR2 SNEGSKA (reference sequence). CDR3 nucleotides: TGCAGTGCTGGAGAGTTTTTGGGTAGAAACTACGAGCAGTACTTC. It encodes CSAGEFLGRNYEQYF.

This clonotype was observed many times. The chain recombines TRBV7-2 with TRBJ2-4; D unclear. This CDR3 region has 12 residues. The V gene's germline CDR1 is SGHTA and CDR2 FQGNSA. V dropped 3 bases and J dropped 7 bases, with 7 bases sitting between them. The CDR3 reads CASSLIGNIQYF. DNA for the CDR3: TGTGCCAGCAGCTTGATAGGGAACATTCAGTACTTC.

This clonotype occurred many times. CDR3 sequence (DNA): TGCGCCAGCAGCCCGGTCAGGACAGGGGGTACGAAGGAGCAGTACTTC. This sequence encodes CASSPVRTGGTKEQYF. The V and J genes are TRBV5-1 and TRBJ2-7, with 10 bases matching TRBD1. There are 16 residues in the CDR3. Germline V gives CDR1 SGHRS, CDR2 YFSETQ. V was clipped by 4 bases and J by 7 bases; unmatched bases: 14.

V and J are TRBV4-1 and TRBJ2-1; TRBD2 agrees at 7 bases. The germline CDR1 and CDR2 sequences are MGHRA and YSYEKL. The J segment lost 6 bases and the V segment lost 0 bases, leaving 5 bases of the junction unmatched. This CDR3 is built from 15 residues. The CDR3 bases are TGCGCCAGCAGCCAAGATCGCGGGAGTCGCAATGAGCAGTTCTTC. It translates to CASSQDRGSRNEQFF.

About this clonotype: This may arise from a read error, as a much more abundant clone is one base away. The chain links TRBV11-2 to TRBJ2-5; no clear D gene. V lost 4 bases and J 2 bases, leaving 11 bases between the germline ends. The CDR3 runs 14 residues. The germline V gene encodes CDR1 SGHAT and CDR2 FQNNGV. Here the CDR3 reads CASSWLGVQETQYF. The CDR3, as DNA: TGTGCCAGCAGCTGGTTAGGCGTACAAGAGACCCAGTACTTC. The complete variable domain, with remaining parts taken from reference TRBV11-2 and TRBJ2-5, reads EAGVAQSPRYKIIEKRQSVAFWCNPISGHATLYWYQQILGQGPKLLIQFQNNGVVDDSQLPKDRFSAERLKGVDSTLKIQPAKLEDSAVYLCASSWLGVQETQYFGPGTRLLVL.

About this clonotype: Mismatch with germline at one junction end may stem from a read error. The chain has TRBV7-2 and TRBJ2-1; a weak D match, TRBD2 (6 bases). Germline V gives CDR1 SGHTA, CDR2 FQGNSA. The CDR3 loop spans 16 amino acids. Written as DNA, the CDR3 is TGTGCCGGCAGCTTAGTGGGAGGAGCAGCCTACAATGAGCAGTTCTTC. Its translation: CAGSLVGGAAYNEQFF.

This clonotype turned up a few times. V gene TRBV6-1 combines with J gene TRBJ1-5; a weak D match, TRBD1 (6 bases). CDR1 and CDR2 (germline): MNHNS, SASEGT. The CDR3 runs 13 residues. V gave up 7 bases and J gave up 3 bases, with 10 bases separating them. Written as DNA, the CDR3 is TGTGCCAGCAAGAGGGGACACAATCAGCCCCAGCATTTT. Amino acid sequence: CASKRGHNQPQHF.

The DNA for the CDR3 is TGTGCCAGCAGTGAAGTTGGGGGACATTGGAACACCGGGGAGCTGTTTTTT. Encoded protein: CASSEVGGHWNTGELFF. V usage is TRBV6-1 and J usage is TRBJ2-2, with a weak D call TRBD1 (6 bases). The germline gives CDR1 MNHNS, CDR2 SASEGT. V lost 1 base and J 1 base, leaving 13 bases between the germline ends. The CDR3 runs to 17 residues.

The chain links TRBV7-3 to TRBJ2-5, with D possibly being TRBD1 or TRBD2 (6 bases each). With 5 bases removed from V and 7 bases from J, the gap between germline ends came to 14 bases. Germline lookup yields CDR1 SGHTA and CDR2 FQGTGA. The CDR3 is 13 amino acids. CDR3 in DNA: TGTGCCAGCAGCCCTGGGGGGCAGGGGACCCAGTACTTC. Amino acids: CASSPGGQGTQYF.

This chain uses TRBV5-1 with TRBJ1-2; tentative D call: TRBD1 (6 bases). Looked up from germline, CDR1 is SGHRS and CDR2 is YFSETQ. Deletions cut 1 base from V and 2 bases from J, with 9 bases between. This CDR3 has 14 residues. The CDR3 sequence is CASSLWQGNYGYTF. The CDR3 nucleotides read TGCGCCAGCAGCTTGTGGCAGGGGAACTATGGCTACACCTTC. The full variable domain, its missing parts supplied by reference TRBV5-1 and TRBJ1-2, is KAGVTQTPRYLIKTRGQQVTLSCSPISGHRSVSWYQQTPGQGLQFLFEYFSETQRNKGNFPGRFSGRQFSNSRSEMNVSTLELGDSALYLCASSLWQGNYGYTFGSGTRLTVV.

The V and J genes are TRBV2 and TRBJ1-4; tentatively, D is TRBD1 (6 bases). This CDR3 has 18 amino acids. The germline V and J ends were trimmed by 1 base and 5 bases, with 20 bases remaining between them. Germline-derived CDR1 and CDR2 are SNHLY and FYNNEI. The CDR3 region has the DNA TGTGCCAGCAGTGAAGAAGGTTTTGGGAGGGGGTCCAATGAAAAACTGTTTTTT. It translates to CASSEEGFGRGSNEKLFF.

This chain connects TRBV30 to TRBJ2-7; no reliable D call. From germline, CDR1 is GTSNPN and CDR2 SVGIG (reference sequence). The V and J ends lost 1 base and 4 bases respectively, with 11 bases between them. This CDR3 is built from 13 residues. CDR3 residues: CAWSGLWLYEQYF. CDR3 nucleotide sequence: TGTGCCTGGAGTGGCCTCTGGCTGTACGAGCAGTACTTC.

This clonotype was recorded at least ten times. The gene calls are TRBV20-1 and TRBJ1-5; D unresolved. The germline V gene encodes CDR1 DFQATT and CDR2 SNEGSKA (reference sequence). The CDR3 consists of 19 residues. With 3 bases removed from V and 1 base from J, the gap between germline ends came to 25 bases. The CDR3 DNA sequence: TGCAGTGCTAGCCCCCTCGGAAGAGGGCCCGAAGTGAGCAATCAGCCCCAGCATTTT. Amino acids: CSASPLGRGPEVSNQPQHF.